A selection of T cell receptor beta chains follows, all from one sample in a study of vaccination effects on CD4 cells after COVID-19. Sequencing was performed with immunoSEQ multiplex PCR; in TCRdb, only in-frame clones are kept and a portion is missing. Altogether roughly 15,000 clones are present, just over 75% being singletons, with the ten largest covering 15% to 25%. Their antigen targets remain unknown. Here the sequenced sample was CD4+ T cells from PBMCs cultured with SARS-CoV-2 spike peptides, taken after COVID-19 vaccination. The receptors derive from a human donor who had a prior SARS-CoV-2 infection. Both conserved end residues are trimmed from each CDR3. The order of the fields is CDR3 protein, J gene, V gene.

cdr3_aa: ASSQLQGAAEAF
j_call: TRBJ1-1
v_call: TRBV3-1/TRBV3-2

cdr3_aa: ASSPRTSGSSDTQY
j_call: TRBJ2-3
v_call: TRBV7-6

cdr3_aa: ASIPVGGETQY
j_call: TRBJ2-5
v_call: TRBV7-9

cdr3_aa: ASSSGTGLMAF
j_call: TRBJ1-1
v_call: TRBV5-6

cdr3_aa: ASSQDGPRSGNTIY
j_call: TRBJ1-3
v_call: TRBV4-2

cdr3_aa: ASSQDQHSSGEQF
j_call: TRBJ2-1
v_call: TRBV4-3

cdr3_aa: ASSPRLDNPDTQY
j_call: TRBJ2-3
v_call: TRBV7-2

cdr3_aa: ASSYGDGTGLSPLH
j_call: TRBJ1-6
v_call: TRBV6-6

cdr3_aa: ASSVGGQGGRELF
j_call: TRBJ2-2
v_call: TRBV9

cdr3_aa: ATSDFRSSGRGNEQF
j_call: TRBJ2-1
v_call: TRBV24-1

cdr3_aa: ASSQDDLAGTKNIQY
j_call: TRBJ2-4
v_call: TRBV14

cdr3_aa: ASSEWPSGDFEQY
j_call: TRBJ2-7
v_call: TRBV2

cdr3_aa: ASSYSIPGVGGYT
j_call: TRBJ1-2
v_call: TRBV6-2/TRBV6-3

cdr3_aa: SADGRDTQY
j_call: TRBJ2-3
v_call: TRBV20-1

cdr3_aa: ASSIGGRRLEQPQH
j_call: TRBJ1-5
v_call: TRBV19

cdr3_aa: ASSPGTGLRGANVLT
j_call: TRBJ2-6
v_call: TRBV18

cdr3_aa: ASSLNRDGYT
j_call: TRBJ1-2
v_call: TRBV6-5

cdr3_aa: ASSSLAGAYEQY
j_call: TRBJ2-7
v_call: TRBV27

cdr3_aa: ASSYWGDGYT
j_call: TRBJ1-2
v_call: TRBV6-6

cdr3_aa: ASSPGLAGVTAQY
j_call: TRBJ2-5
v_call: TRBV27

cdr3_aa: ASSSPLIYREGDTTDTQY
j_call: TRBJ2-3
v_call: TRBV9

cdr3_aa: ASSQGGTSPQETQY
j_call: TRBJ2-5
v_call: TRBV4-1

cdr3_aa: ASSQGQAWDTEAF
j_call: TRBJ1-1
v_call: TRBV5-1

cdr3_aa: ATSGWDSWPNT
j_call: TRBJ1-2
v_call: TRBV12-3/TRBV12-4

cdr3_aa: ASMGDANQPQH
j_call: TRBJ1-5
v_call: TRBV2

cdr3_aa: ASSLFAGETQY
j_call: TRBJ2-5
v_call: TRBV5-1

cdr3_aa: ASSLRPPGLATQPYEQY
j_call: TRBJ2-7
v_call: TRBV4-3

cdr3_aa: ASSVGGGYNEQF
j_call: TRBJ2-1
v_call: TRBV9

cdr3_aa: ATSRRRDSIQETQY
j_call: TRBJ2-5
v_call: TRBV15